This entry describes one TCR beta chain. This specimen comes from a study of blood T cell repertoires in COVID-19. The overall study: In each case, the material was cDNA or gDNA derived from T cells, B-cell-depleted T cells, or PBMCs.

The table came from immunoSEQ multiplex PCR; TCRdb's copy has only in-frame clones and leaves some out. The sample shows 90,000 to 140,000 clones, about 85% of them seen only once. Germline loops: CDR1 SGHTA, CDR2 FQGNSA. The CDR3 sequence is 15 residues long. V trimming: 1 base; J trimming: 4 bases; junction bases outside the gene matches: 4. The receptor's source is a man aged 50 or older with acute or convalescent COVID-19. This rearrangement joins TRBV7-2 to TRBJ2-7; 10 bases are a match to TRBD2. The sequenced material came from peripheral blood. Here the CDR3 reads CASSLGSSGSYEQYF. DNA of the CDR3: TGTGCCAGCAGCTTAGGTTCTAGCGGGAGTTACGAGCAGTACTTC.